A single T cell receptor (beta chain) is shown here with its context. Its matching antigen is unknown. Authors' processing steps: ImmunoSEQ output held junction-only sequences without quality scores, so filtering differed. Clones were sequenced by immunoSEQ multiplex PCR, and TCRdb holds only the in-frame ones, with some missing. The V and J calls and the clone size are those of that table, but D and trimming were determined from the DNA. The sample lists millions of clones, just under 95% occurring once. This specimen comes from a study of shared clonotypes between healthy human individuals. The study's findings and limits: On the whole, naive subsets had larger estimated richness than memory subsets had.

CD45RO-negative CD8 cells positively selected for CCR7 made up the naive population, which excluded terminally differentiated effector memory CD45RA+ cells. This TCR was recovered from a man between 18 and 35 years old in good health. Sequencing was done on a sample of naive CD8+ T cells sorted from blood.

CDR3 DNA sequence: TGTGCCAGTAGGTCGGGGACCAACACTGAAGCTTTCTTT. Translation gives CASRSGTNTEAFF. V and J are TRBV19 and TRBJ1-1; tentatively, D is TRBD1 (5 bases). CDR1 is LNHDA, CDR2 SQIVND, per germline (reference sequence). Trimming removed 6 bases from V and 2 bases from J, with 10 bases in between. CDR3 size: 13 residues.